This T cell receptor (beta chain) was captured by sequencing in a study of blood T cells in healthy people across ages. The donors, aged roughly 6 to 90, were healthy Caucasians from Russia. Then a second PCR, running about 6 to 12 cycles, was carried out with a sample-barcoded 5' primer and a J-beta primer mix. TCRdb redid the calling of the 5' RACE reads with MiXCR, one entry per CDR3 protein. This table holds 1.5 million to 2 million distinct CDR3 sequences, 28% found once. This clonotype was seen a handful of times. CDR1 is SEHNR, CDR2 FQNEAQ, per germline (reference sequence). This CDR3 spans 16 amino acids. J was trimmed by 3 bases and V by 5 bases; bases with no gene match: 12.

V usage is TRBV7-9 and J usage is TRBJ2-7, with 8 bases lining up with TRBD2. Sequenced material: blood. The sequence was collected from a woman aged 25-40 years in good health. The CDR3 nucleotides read TGTGCCAGCAGCACACCCACGGGCGGGAGGTTCTACGAGCAGTACTTC. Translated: CASSTPTGGRFYEQYF.